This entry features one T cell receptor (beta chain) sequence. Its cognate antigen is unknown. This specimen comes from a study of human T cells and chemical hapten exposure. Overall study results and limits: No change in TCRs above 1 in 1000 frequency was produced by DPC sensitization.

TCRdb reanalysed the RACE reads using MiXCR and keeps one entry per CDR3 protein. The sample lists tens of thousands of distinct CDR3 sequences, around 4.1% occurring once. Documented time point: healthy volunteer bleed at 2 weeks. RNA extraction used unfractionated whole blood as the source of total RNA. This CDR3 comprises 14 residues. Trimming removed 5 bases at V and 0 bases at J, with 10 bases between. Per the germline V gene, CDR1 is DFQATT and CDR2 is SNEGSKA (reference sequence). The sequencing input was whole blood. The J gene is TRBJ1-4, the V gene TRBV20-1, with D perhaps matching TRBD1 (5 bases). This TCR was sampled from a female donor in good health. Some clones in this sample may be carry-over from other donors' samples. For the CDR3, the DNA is TGCAGTGCTGGCGGACACACAACTAATGAAAAACTGTTTTTT. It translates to CSAGGHTTNEKLFF.